This record looks at one T cell receptor beta chain sequence and its context. These data come from a study of blood T cell repertoires in COVID-19. A Seattle source enrolled patients during active infection and followed them longitudinally. In the original processing: Estimated nucleated cell counts came from reference gene primer amplification. TCRdb keeps only in-frame clones here, not all; method: immunoSEQ multiplex PCR. D and trimming come from the DNA, and the V and J calls and clone size come from that table. The sample contains roughly 200,000 clones, more than 75% of which appear only once. This clonotype was sampled from a person aged 70 to 85 with COVID-19, enrolled during active disease. The sequencing input was peripheral blood.

The CDR3 loop is CASSRRGDTQETQYF. The CDR3 DNA sequence: TGTGCCAGCAGCCGGAGGGGAGATACCCAAGAGACCCAGTACTTC. V and J are TRBV14 and TRBJ2-5, with D tentatively TRBD2 (6 bases). The CDR3 has 15 residues. V was shortened by 4 bases and J by 1 base, with 13 bases between the two germline ends. The germline V gene has CDR1 SGHDN and CDR2 FVKESK.